The 6 T cell receptor beta chains below come from one sample, sequenced in a study of blood T cell repertoires in COVID-19. Clones were sequenced by immunoSEQ multiplex PCR, and TCRdb holds only the in-frame ones, with some missing. The sample has 70,000 or so clones; nearly 80% are singletons. The sample taken for sequencing was peripheral blood. Every receptor here comes from a human donor in a cohort sampled during active COVID-19.

A few counts support this clone. V gene TRBV6-5 combines with J gene TRBJ2-7; TRBD2 agrees at 15 bases. The CDR3 has 14 residues. CDR1 and CDR2 from the germline V gene are MNHEY and SVGAGI. Trimming at V came to 6 bases and at J to 5 bases, leaving 2 bases not matched to a gene. This CDR3 is CASRRTSGGDEQYF. The CDR3 DNA reads TGTGCCAGCAGGAGGACTAGCGGGGGGGACGAGCAGTACTTC.

As DNA, the CDR3 is TGTGCCACCAGCAGAGATAAACTAGCGGGAGGGCCGAGTCGGAATGAGCAGTTCTTC. It yields the protein CATSRDKLAGGPSRNEQFF. The V call is TRBV15, the J call TRBJ2-1, with 13 nucleotides matching TRBD2. There are 19 residues in the CDR3. In germline, CDR1 is LNHNV, CDR2 YYDKDF (reference sequence). After removal of 0 bases from V and 7 bases from J, the junction contained 12 bases not matched to a gene.

This clone was seen a handful of times. This chain links TRBV9 with TRBJ2-1; 9 bases fit TRBD2. The junction had 6 bases not matched to a gene; V was cut back by 4 bases and J by 1 base. This CDR3 contains 16 residues. Per the germline V gene, CDR1 is SGDLS and CDR2 is YYNGEE. In nucleotides, the CDR3 is TGTGCCAGCAGCTTACCTAGCGGGGTTTCCTACAATGAGCAGTTCTTC. The encoded protein is CASSLPSGVSYNEQFF.

This clone was observed a handful of times. The gene calls are TRBV10-3 and TRBJ2-2; 8 bases are shared with TRBD1. Trimming cost V 6 bases and J 2 bases; bases outside gene matches: 11. The CDR3 is 17 residues long. Germline V CDR1 and CDR2: ENHRY, SYGVKD. The DNA of the CDR3 is TGTGCCATCAGGATTCCGGGACAGGAATCTAACACCGGGGAGCTGTTTTTT. This translates into CAIRIPGQESNTGELFF.

The chain carries TRBV28 and TRBJ2-1; 9 positions agree with TRBD2. Losses at the gene ends were 1 base for V and 6 bases for J; bases not matched to a gene: 7. Germline lookup yields CDR1 MDHEN and CDR2 SYDVKM. This CDR3 has 16 residues. Here the CDR3 DNA reads TGTGCCAGCAGTTTATCAGCTAGCGGGACAACCAATGAGCAGTTCTTC. Translated, it gives CASSLSASGTTNEQFF.

The chain joins TRBV10-3 to TRBJ1-2; a weak D match, TRBD1 (6 bases). The V end was cut by 6 bases, the J end by 4 bases, with 15 bases between. This CDR3 comprises 14 residues. Per the germline V gene, CDR1 is ENHRY and CDR2 is SYGVKD. The CDR3 protein is CAISGGAGSYGYTF. DNA for the CDR3: TGTGCCATCAGCGGGGGGGCAGGGAGCTATGGCTACACCTTC.